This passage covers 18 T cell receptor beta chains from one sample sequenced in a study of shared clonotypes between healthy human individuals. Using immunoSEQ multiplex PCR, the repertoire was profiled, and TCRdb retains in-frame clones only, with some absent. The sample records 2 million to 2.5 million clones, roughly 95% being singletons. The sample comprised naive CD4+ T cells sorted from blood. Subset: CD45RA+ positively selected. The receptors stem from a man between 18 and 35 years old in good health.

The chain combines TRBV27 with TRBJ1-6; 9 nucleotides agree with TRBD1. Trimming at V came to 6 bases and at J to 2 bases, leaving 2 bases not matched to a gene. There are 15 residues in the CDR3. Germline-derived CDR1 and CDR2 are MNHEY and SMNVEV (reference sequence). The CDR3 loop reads CASSRTGAYNSPLHF. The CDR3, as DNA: TGTGCCAGCAGCAGGACAGGGGCCTATAATTCACCCCTCCACTTT.

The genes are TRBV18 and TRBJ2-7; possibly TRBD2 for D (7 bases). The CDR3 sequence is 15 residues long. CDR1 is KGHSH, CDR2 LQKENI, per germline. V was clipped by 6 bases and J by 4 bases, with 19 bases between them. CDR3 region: CASSSGSGGIYEQYF. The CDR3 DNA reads TGTGCCAGCTCGTCAGGTTCGGGGGGCATATACGAGCAGTACTTC.

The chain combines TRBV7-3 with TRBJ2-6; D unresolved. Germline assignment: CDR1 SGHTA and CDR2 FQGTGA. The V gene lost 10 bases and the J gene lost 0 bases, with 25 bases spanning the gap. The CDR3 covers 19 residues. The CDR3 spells CATDSQPRFPHSGANVLTF. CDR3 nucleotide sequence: TGTGCCACCGACTCGCAACCCAGATTCCCCCACTCTGGGGCCAACGTCCTGACTTTC.

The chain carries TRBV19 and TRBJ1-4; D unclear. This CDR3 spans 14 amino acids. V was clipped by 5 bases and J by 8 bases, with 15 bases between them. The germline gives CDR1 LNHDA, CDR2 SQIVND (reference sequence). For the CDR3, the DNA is TGTGCCAGTAGTCCTCTGCAGTTGGGCGAAAAACTGTTTTTT. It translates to CASSPLQLGEKLFF.

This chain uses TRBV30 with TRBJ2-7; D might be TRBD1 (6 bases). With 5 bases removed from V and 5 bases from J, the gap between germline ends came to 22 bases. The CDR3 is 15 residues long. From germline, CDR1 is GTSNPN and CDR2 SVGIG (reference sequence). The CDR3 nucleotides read TGTGCCTGGGAACTTCAGGGGAAAAACCCCCACGAGCAGTACTTC. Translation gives CAWELQGKNPHEQYF.

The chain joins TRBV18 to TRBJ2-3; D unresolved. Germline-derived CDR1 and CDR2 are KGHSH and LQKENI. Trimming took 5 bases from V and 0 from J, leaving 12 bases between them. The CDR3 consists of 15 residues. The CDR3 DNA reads TGTGCCAGCTCAATCGCCCCGAAGAGCACAGATACGCAGTATTTT. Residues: CASSIAPKSTDTQYF.

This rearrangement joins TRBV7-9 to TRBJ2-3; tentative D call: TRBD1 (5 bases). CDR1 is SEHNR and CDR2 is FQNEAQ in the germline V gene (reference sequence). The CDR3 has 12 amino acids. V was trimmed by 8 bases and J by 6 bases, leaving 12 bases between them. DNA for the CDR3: TGTGCCAGCGGTCGCAGGGCGGATACGCAGTATTTT. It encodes CASGRRADTQYF.

In nucleotides, the CDR3 is TGTGCCAGCAGCCGACAAAGAGAGACCCAGTACTTC. Residues: CASSRQRETQYF. The chain joins TRBV7-2 to TRBJ2-5; D not certain. Germline values: CDR1 SGHTA, CDR2 FQGNSA. The V gene lost 5 bases and the J gene lost 4 bases, with 8 bases spanning the gap. CDR3 length: 12 amino acids.

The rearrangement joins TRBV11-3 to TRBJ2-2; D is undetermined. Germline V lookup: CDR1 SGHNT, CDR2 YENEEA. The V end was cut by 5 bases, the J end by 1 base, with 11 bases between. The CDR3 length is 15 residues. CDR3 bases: TGTGCCAGCAGCAAAGGGAACGGGAACACCGGGGAGCTGTTTTTT. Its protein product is CASSKGNGNTGELFF.

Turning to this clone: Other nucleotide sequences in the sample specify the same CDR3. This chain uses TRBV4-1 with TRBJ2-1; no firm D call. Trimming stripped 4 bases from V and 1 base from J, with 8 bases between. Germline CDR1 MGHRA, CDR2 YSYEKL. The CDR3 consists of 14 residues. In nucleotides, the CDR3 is TGCGCCAGCAGCCTCCTGGTGTCCTACAATGAGCAGTTCTTC. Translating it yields CASSLLVSYNEQFF.

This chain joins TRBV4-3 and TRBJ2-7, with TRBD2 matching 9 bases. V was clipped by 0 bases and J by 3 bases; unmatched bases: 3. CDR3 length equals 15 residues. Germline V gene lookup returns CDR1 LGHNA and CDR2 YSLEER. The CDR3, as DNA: TGCGCCAGCAGCCAAGATTGGACTAGCGTCTACGAGCAGTACTTC. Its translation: CASSQDWTSVYEQYF.

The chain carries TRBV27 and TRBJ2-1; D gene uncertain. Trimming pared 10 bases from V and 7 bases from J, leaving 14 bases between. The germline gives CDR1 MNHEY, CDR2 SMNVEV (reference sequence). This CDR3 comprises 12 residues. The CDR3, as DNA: TGTGCCATCGGGTTCCCTGAGAATGAGCAGTTCTTC. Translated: CAIGFPENEQFF.

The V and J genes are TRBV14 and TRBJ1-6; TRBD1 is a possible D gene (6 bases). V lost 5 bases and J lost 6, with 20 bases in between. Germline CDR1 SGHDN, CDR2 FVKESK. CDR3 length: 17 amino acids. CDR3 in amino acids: CASSSPGAAAANSPLHF. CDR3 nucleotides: TGTGCCAGCAGCTCACCGGGGGCCGCAGCCGCTAATTCACCCCTCCACTTT.

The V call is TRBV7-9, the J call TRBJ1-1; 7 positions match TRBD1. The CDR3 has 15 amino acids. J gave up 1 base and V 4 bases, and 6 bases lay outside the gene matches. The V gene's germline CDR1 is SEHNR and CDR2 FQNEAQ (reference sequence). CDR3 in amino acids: CASSSRGQSNTEAFF. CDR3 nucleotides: TGTGCCAGCAGCTCCAGGGGACAGTCGAACACTGAAGCTTTCTTT.

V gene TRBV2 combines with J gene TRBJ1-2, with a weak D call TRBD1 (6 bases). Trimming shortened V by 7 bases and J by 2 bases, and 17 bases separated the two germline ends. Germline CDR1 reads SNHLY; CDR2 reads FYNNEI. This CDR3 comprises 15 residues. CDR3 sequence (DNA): TGTGCCAGCAAATTAAATACAGGGAGGAACTATGGCTACACCTTC. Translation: CASKLNTGRNYGYTF.

The CDR3 region is CASSQDSGGYRVTQYF. CDR3 DNA: TGTGCCAGCAGCCAAGATTCAGGGGGGTATCGGGTTACGCAGTATTTT. The genes are TRBV14 and TRBJ2-3, with a tentative D call TRBD1 (7 bases). The ends were cut back, 0 bases at V and 8 bases at J, with 18 bases in the middle. Germline loops: CDR1 SGHDN, CDR2 FVKESK. The CDR3 has 16 amino acids.

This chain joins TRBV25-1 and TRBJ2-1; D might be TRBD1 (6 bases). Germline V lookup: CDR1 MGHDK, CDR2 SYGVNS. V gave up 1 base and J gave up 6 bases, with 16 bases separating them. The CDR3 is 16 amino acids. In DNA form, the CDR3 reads TGTGCCAGCAGTGAATCAAGCCAGACAGGTCTCAATGAGCAGTTCTTC. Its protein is CASSESSQTGLNEQFF.

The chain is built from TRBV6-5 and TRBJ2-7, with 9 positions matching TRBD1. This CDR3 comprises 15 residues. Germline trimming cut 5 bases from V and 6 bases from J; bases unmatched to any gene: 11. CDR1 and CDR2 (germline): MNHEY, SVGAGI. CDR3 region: CASSTPGQGPLEQYF. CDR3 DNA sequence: TGTGCCAGCAGTACCCCGGGACAGGGCCCTCTCGAGCAGTACTTC.